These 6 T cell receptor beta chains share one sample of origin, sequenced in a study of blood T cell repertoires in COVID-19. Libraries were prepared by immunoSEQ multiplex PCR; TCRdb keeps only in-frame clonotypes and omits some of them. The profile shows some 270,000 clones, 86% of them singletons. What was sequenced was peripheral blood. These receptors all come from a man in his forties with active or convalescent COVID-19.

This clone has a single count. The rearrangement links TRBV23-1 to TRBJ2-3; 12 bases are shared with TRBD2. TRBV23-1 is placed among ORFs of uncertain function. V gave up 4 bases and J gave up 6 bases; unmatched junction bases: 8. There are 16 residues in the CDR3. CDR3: CASSRLAGVRRDTQYF. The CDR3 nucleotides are TGCGCCAGCAGTCGACTAGCGGGAGTTCGAAGGGATACGCAGTATTTT.

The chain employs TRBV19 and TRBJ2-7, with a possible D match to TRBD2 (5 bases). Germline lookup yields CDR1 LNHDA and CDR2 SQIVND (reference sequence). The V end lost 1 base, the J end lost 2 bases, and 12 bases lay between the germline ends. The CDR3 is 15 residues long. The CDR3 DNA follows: TGTGCCAGTAGTATAGGGAATAGCGCGCCCTACGAGCAGTACTTC. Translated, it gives CASSIGNSAPYEQYF.

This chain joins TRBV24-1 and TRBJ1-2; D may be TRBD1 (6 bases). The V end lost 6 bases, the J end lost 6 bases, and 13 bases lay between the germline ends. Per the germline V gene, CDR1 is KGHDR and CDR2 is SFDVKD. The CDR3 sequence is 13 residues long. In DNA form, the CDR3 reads TGTGCCACCAGTAACCAGGGGCGCGATGGCTACACCTTC. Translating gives CATSNQGRDGYTF.

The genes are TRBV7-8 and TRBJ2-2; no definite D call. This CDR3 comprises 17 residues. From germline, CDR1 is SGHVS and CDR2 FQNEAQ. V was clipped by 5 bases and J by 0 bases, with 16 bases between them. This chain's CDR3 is CASSLDRNGPNTGELFF. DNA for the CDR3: TGTGCCAGCAGCCTAGACCGTAATGGCCCGAACACCGGGGAGCTGTTTTTT.

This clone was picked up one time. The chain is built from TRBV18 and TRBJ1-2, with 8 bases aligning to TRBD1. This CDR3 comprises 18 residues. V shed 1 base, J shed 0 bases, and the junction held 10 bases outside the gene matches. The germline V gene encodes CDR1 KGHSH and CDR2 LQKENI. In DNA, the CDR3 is TGTGCCAGCTCACCACAGGGCTCCGGGACAGGAGCTAACTATGGCTACACCTTC. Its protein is CASSPQGSGTGANYGYTF.

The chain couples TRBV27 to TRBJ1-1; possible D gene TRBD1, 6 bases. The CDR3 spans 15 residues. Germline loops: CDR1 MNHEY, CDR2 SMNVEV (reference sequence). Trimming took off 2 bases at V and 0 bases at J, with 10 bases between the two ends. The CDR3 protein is CASSLRGAMNTEAFF. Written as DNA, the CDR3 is TGTGCCAGCAGTTTACGGGGGGCGATGAACACTGAAGCTTTCTTT.